A selection of T cell receptor beta chains follows, all from one sample in a study of cytomegalovirus exposure and HLA in healthy donors. Sequencing used immunoSEQ multiplex PCR; TCRdb keeps in-frame clones, though not all of them. In the table there are approximately 200,000 clones, roughly 80% of which are singletons. The sequenced material came from PBMCs. These receptors were obtained from a woman aged 45-65 years in good health and CMV-seropositive. Both conserved end residues are part of each CDR3. The D gene is left open where the match is weak. Clone size, where shown, is once, few, many, or a class for clones that have expanded.

V: TRBV18; size: -; D: -; J: TRBJ1-5; DNA: TGTGCCAGCTCACCACAGGACAATACTAAGCCCCAGCATTTT; CDR3: CASSPQDNTKPQHF
V: TRBV5-1; size: -; D: -; J: TRBJ2-6; DNA: TGCGCCAGCTCCGCCAGCTCTGGGGCCAACGGCCTGACTTTC; CDR3: CASSASSGANGLTF
V: TRBV9; size: -; D: TRBD2; J: TRBJ2-7; DNA: TGTGCCAGCAGCGCCAAGGGACTAGCGGGGGGCCACGAGCAGTACTTC; CDR3: CASSAKGLAGGHEQYF
V: TRBV15; size: -; D: -; J: TRBJ1-1; DNA: TGTGCCACCAGCAGCCTCGTGGGGGCAGGGAAGGGCACTGAAGCTTTCTTT; CDR3: CATSSLVGAGKGTEAFF
V: TRBV4-1; size: -; D: TRBD2; J: TRBJ2-6; DNA: TGCGCCAGCAGCCAAGGTGGGGTAGCGGGAGGGGTTTCTGGGGCCAACGTCCTGACTTTC; CDR3: CASSQGGVAGGVSGANVLTF
V: TRBV19; size: few; D: -; J: TRBJ1-2; DNA: TGTGCCGGAATAATGACAGGTGGCTACACCTTC; CDR3: CAGIMTGGYTF
V: TRBV2; size: -; D: TRBD2; J: TRBJ2-2; DNA: TGTGCCAGCATCGAGGAGCGGGGATCGAACACCGGGGAGCTGTTTTTT; CDR3: CASIEERGSNTGELFF
V: TRBV6-1; size: -; D: -; J: TRBJ2-7; DNA: TGTGCCAGCAGTGATGCTGCGGGCGCCAGGCCTTCGGTGCAGTACTTC; CDR3: CASSDAAGARPSVQYF
V: TRBV5-1; size: -; D: -; J: TRBJ2-7; DNA: TGCGCCAGCAGCTTGGACGCTACCCGCTACGAGCAGTACTTC; CDR3: CASSLDATRYEQYF
V: TRBV5-4; size: -; D: TRBD2; J: TRBJ2-7; DNA: TGTGCCAGCAGCTTGGACGGTAGCGGGGCGTACGAGCAGTACTTC; CDR3: CASSLDGSGAYEQYF
V: TRBV27; size: few; D: -; J: TRBJ1-1; DNA: TGTGCCAGCAGACAGGTGATGAACACTGAAGCTTTCTTT; CDR3: CASRQVMNTEAFF
V: TRBV4-1; size: -; D: TRBD2; J: TRBJ2-2; DNA: TGCGCCAGCAGCCAAGGCCCCTTCAGGACTAGCGGGAGGGCCGGGGAGCTGTTTTTT; CDR3: CASSQGPFRTSGRAGELFF
V: TRBV10-2; size: -; D: TRBD2; J: TRBJ2-3; DNA: TGCGCCAGCAGCCCCCTCAGAGCGGGAGTAGTGACAGATACGCAGTATTTT; CDR3: CASSPLRAGVVTDTQYF
V: TRBV28; size: -; D: -; J: TRBJ2-1; DNA: TGTGCCAGTAGTCCCCCCATCAATGAGCAGTTCTTC; CDR3: CASSPPINEQFF
V: TRBV5-8; size: -; D: -; J: TRBJ1-5; DNA: TGTGCCAGCAGCTTGTTACAGGGAATTCAGCCCCAGCATTTT; CDR3: CASSLLQGIQPQHF
V: TRBV10-1; size: -; D: TRBD2; J: TRBJ2-2; DNA: TGCGCCAGCAGTGATGCTAGCGGGAGGGATTGGGCCGGGGAGCTGTTTTTT; CDR3: CASSDASGRDWAGELFF
V: TRBV4-3; size: -; D: -; J: TRBJ1-6; DNA: TGCGCCAGCAGCCAAGATCTAGCGGGAGGCCAGGGTTCACCCCTCCACTTT; CDR3: CASSQDLAGGQGSPLHF
V: TRBV27; size: few; D: -; J: TRBJ1-2; DNA: TGTGCCAGCAGTTTAGGGCAGAACTATGGCTACACCTTC; CDR3: CASSLGQNYGYTF
V: TRBV5-1; size: -; D: -; J: TRBJ2-5; DNA: TGCGCCAGCAGCTTCGCACAATTGGAGACCCAGTACTTC; CDR3: CASSFAQLETQYF
V: TRBV2; size: -; D: -; J: TRBJ2-3; DNA: TGTGCCAGCAGTGAAGCAGCACTACTCACAGATACGCAGTATTTT; CDR3: CASSEAALLTDTQYF
V: TRBV7-6; size: once; D: TRBD1; J: TRBJ2-2; DNA: TGTGCCAGCAGCTCGAGGCCGGGACAGGGAAACACCGGGGAGCTGTTTTTT; CDR3: CASSSRPGQGNTGELFF
V: TRBV6-5; size: once; D: TRBD1; J: TRBJ2-5; DNA: TGTGCCAGCAAAGTGACAGGGGGTGAGACCCAGTACTTC; CDR3: CASKVTGGETQYF
V: TRBV28; size: -; D: TRBD2; J: TRBJ2-3; DNA: TGTGCCAGCACCACAGGGAGACTAGCGGTTTTAGGTACAGATACGCAGTATTTT; CDR3: CASTTGRLAVLGTDTQYF
V: TRBV28; size: -; D: TRBD1; J: TRBJ1-2; DNA: TGTGCCAGCAGTTCCTCTCCCGGGACAGTGGGGGGTAACTATGGCTACACCTTC; CDR3: CASSSSPGTVGGNYGYTF
V: TRBV11-2; size: few; D: -; J: TRBJ1-2; DNA: TGTGCCAGCAGCCAGTTAGGGGGGGGAAGAACCTATGGCTACACCTTC; CDR3: CASSQLGGGRTYGYTF
V: TRBV13; size: once; D: -; J: TRBJ2-1; DNA: TGTGCCAGCAGCTCCCAGGTGTCCCAGAACCACAATGAGCAGTTCTTC; CDR3: CASSSQVSQNHNEQFF
V: TRBV18; size: -; D: TRBD2; J: TRBJ2-5; DNA: TGTGCCAGCTCACCACAACCAGCGGGGGTCTCACAAGAGACCCAGTACTTC; CDR3: CASSPQPAGVSQETQYF